This TCR beta chain was identified during a study of T cells in Graves' hyperthyroidism and ophthalmopathy. Background on the study: Peripheral blood was acquired at first diagnosis, ahead of any therapy whatsoever. Study results and caveats: Also found in blood were most expanded thyroid clonotypes above 0.001.

The length of the CDR3 is 15 residues. Germline CDR1 reads LNHDA; CDR2 reads SQIVND (reference sequence). V was clipped by 3 bases and J by 6 bases, with 17 bases between them. Amplification of TCR beta CDR3 regions was performed using RNA transcripts as template. HTBI primers were the set used in a first-round RT-PCR of the TCR CDR3. TCRdb used MiXCR to reprocess the multiplex PCR reads, holding one entry per CDR3 protein. This sample has around 720,000 distinct CDR3 sequences, with approximately 36% found just once. When ophthalmopathy did not progress within 18 months, Graves' hyperthyroidism was considered stable. Newly diagnosed hyperthyroidism patients aged 18 to 65 years had disease lasting under 2 months. Remarks on this clonotype: What it recognizes is unknown.

This TCR derives from a woman aged 40 to 55 with Graves' hyperthyroidism. The chain employs TRBV19 and TRBJ1-2; D is possibly TRBD1 (5 bases). Sequenced input: blood. The CDR3 region is CASSMSFGGVNGYTF. Here the CDR3 DNA reads TGTGCCAGTAGTATGAGTTTCGGGGGAGTGAATGGCTACACCTTC.